The 28 T cell receptor beta chains given below trace back to one sample, sequenced in a study of blood T cell repertoires in COVID-19 (dated by TCRdb to about 2020). The library was prepared using the immunoSEQ multiplex PCR assay. As stored in TCRdb, this immuneACCESS dataset retains in-frame rearrangements with V and J assigned. A fraction of the clones does not appear; measured against another copy, unresolved V genes explain less than half of the discrepancy, and the remainder lacks a known reason. Here the sample has about 390,000 clones; approximately 87% occur a single time. The ten largest clonotypes hold approximately 9.3% of the sample. What was sequenced was PBMCs or T cells enriched from blood (not recorded which). These receptor sequences come from a woman in her 50s who had recovered from COVID-19.

This chain connects TRBV6-1 to TRBJ2-1; 7 nucleotides agree with TRBD1. The CDR3 length is 14 residues. J gave up 5 bases and V 2 bases, and 3 bases lay outside the gene matches. Germline V gene sequence: CDR1 MNHNS, CDR2 SASEGT. CDR3 loop: CASSELDRDNEQFF. The DNA for the CDR3 is TGTGCCAGCAGTGAATTAGACAGGGACAATGAGCAGTTCTTC.

The chain couples TRBV6-4 to TRBJ2-1; D might be TRBD1 (5 bases). This CDR3 has 13 residues. Trimming left V 5 bases short and J 5 bases short, with 10 bases between. Germline V CDR1 and CDR2: MRHNA, SNTAGT. CDR3 bases: TGTGCCAGCAGTCCCGACAGACACAATGAGCAGTTCTTC. Its protein is CASSPDRHNEQFF.

This sequence joins TRBV11-1 and TRBJ1-2, with 9 nucleotides matching TRBD1. Germline V gene lookup returns CDR1 SGHAT and CDR2 FQDESV (reference sequence). The CDR3 totals 14 residues. J was trimmed by 6 bases and V by 0 bases; bases with no gene match: 2. The CDR3 loop is CASSLARTGDGYTF. The CDR3 DNA reads as TGTGCCAGCAGCTTAGCACGGACAGGGGATGGCTACACCTTC.

The CDR3 region is CSVERERGGRWAFF. CDR3 DNA sequence: TGCAGCGTTGAACGGGAACGTGGGGGGAGGTGGGCTTTCTTT. The rearrangement uses TRBV29-1 and TRBJ1-1, with D perhaps TRBD1 (5 bases). Trimming removed 2 bases at V and 11 bases at J, with 21 bases between. The germline CDR1 and CDR2 sequences are SQVTM and ANQGSEA. This CDR3 contains 14 residues.

The V and J genes are TRBV5-6 and TRBJ1-4; no firm D call. Trimming stripped 4 bases from V and 4 bases from J, with 11 bases between. The V gene's germline CDR1 is SGHDT and CDR2 YYEEEE. The CDR3 spans 14 residues. The CDR3 DNA sequence: TGTGCCAGCAGCCACAGCGGGGATAATGAAAAACTGTTTTTT. The encoded protein is CASSHSGDNEKLFF.

This clone was observed once. The chain uses TRBV7-9 and TRBJ1-4; TRBD1 might be the D (6 bases). Germline values: CDR1 SEHNR, CDR2 FQNEAQ (reference sequence). This CDR3 is built from 17 residues. The ends were cut back, 1 base at V and 7 bases at J, with 19 bases in the middle. The CDR3 DNA is TGTGCCAGCAGCTTAGTCGGGCAGGGGTTGGCAGTTGAAAAACTGTTTTTT. It codes for CASSLVGQGLAVEKLFF.

This chain uses TRBV25-1 with TRBJ1-1; 8 nucleotides match TRBD1. Germline CDR1 reads MGHDK; CDR2 reads SYGVNS. The V segment lost 5 bases and the J segment 1 base; nucleotides outside the gene matches: 6. This CDR3 has 15 residues. The CDR3 DNA reads as TGTGCCAGCAGTAAACAAGGACAGGGGAACACTGAAGCTTTCTTT. Protein sequence: CASSKQGQGNTEAFF.

This clone turned up a few times. The CDR3 DNA follows: TGTGCCAGCAGCTTAGAACAGGGCCACGAGCAGTACTTC. Its protein is CASSLEQGHEQYF. The V call is TRBV13, the J call TRBJ2-7; TRBD1 is a possible D gene (6 bases). From germline, CDR1 is PRHDT and CDR2 FYEKMQ (reference sequence). This CDR3 region has 13 residues. The ends were cut back, 1 base at V and 5 bases at J, with 9 bases in the middle.

J is TRBJ2-3 and V is TRBV4-3; weak D call: TRBD1 (5 bases). CDR1 and CDR2 (germline): LGHNA, YSLEER. Trimming pared 0 bases from V and 1 base from J, leaving 11 bases between. The length of the CDR3 is 16 residues. The CDR3 spells CASSQEGTGGTDTQYF. CDR3 coding DNA: TGCGCCAGCAGCCAAGAGGGAACAGGTGGCACAGATACGCAGTATTTT.

This clone has only one observation. V is TRBV19 and J is TRBJ1-5; D possibly corresponds to TRBD1 (5 bases). The V end was cut by 0 bases, the J end by 8 bases, with 14 bases between. The CDR3 consists of 15 residues. Germline assignment: CDR1 LNHDA and CDR2 SQIVND (reference sequence). The CDR3 reads CASSIDGGKGKPQHF. CDR3 bases: TGTGCCAGTAGTATAGACGGGGGGAAGGGGAAGCCCCAGCATTTT.

The chain recombines TRBV7-9 with TRBJ1-1; D is ambiguous. The CDR3 spans 14 residues. V gave up 0 bases and J gave up 8 bases, with 13 bases separating them. Germline CDR1 SEHNR, CDR2 FQNEAQ (reference sequence). Written as DNA, the CDR3 is TGTGCCAGCAGCTTAGCTAGTTTTGTCCCCGAAGCTTTCTTT. This encodes CASSLASFVPEAFF.

V and J are TRBV7-9 and TRBJ1-1, with TRBD1 as a possible D gene (5 bases). Deletions cut 2 bases from V and 6 bases from J, with 13 bases between. Germline-derived CDR1 and CDR2 are SEHNR and FQNEAQ (reference sequence). There are 14 residues in the CDR3. The CDR3 DNA follows: TGTGCCAGCAGCTTAATGGACGGACACTCTGAAGCTTTCTTT. It codes for CASSLMDGHSEAFF.

The rearrangement uses TRBV13 and TRBJ2-3; D unresolved. The CDR3 is made up of 13 amino acids. Between the trimmed V and J ends, which lost 1 base and 10 bases, there was a span of 12 bases. Germline CDR1 reads PRHDT; CDR2 reads FYEKMQ (reference sequence). The CDR3 DNA sequence: TGTGCCAGCAGCTTAGTTTCAGGTTGGGCGCAGTATTTT. This encodes CASSLVSGWAQYF.

The genes are TRBV11-3 and TRBJ2-1; 9 bases agree with TRBD2. This CDR3 spans 15 amino acids. Germline values: CDR1 SGHNT, CDR2 YENEEA. The trim removed 3 bases at V and 4 bases at J, leaving 4 bases unmatched. The CDR3 region has the DNA TGTGCCAGCAGCTTTAGCGGGGGAGGTTACAATGAGCAGTTCTTC. It yields the protein CASSFSGGGYNEQFF. The full variable domain, with the rest looked up from reference TRBV11-3 and TRBJ2-1, is EAGVVQSPRYKIIEKKQPVAFWCNPISGHNTLYWYLQNLGQGPELLIRYENEEAVDDSQLPKDRFSAERLKGVDSTLKIQPAELGDSAVYLCASSFSGGGYNEQFFGPGTRLTVL.

This chain joins TRBV7-8 and TRBJ1-2, with a weak D call TRBD1 (5 bases). This CDR3 has 13 residues. The germline V gene encodes CDR1 SGHVS and CDR2 FQNEAQ. V was shortened by 1 base and J by 4 bases, with 7 bases between the two germline ends. CDR3 sequence reads: CASSLGGGYGYTF. As DNA, the CDR3 is TGTGCCAGCAGCTTAGGGGGCGGCTATGGCTACACCTTC. Variable domain in full (rest from reference TRBV7-8 and TRBJ1-2): GAGVSQSPRYKVAKRGQDVALRCDPISGHVSLFWYQQALGQGPEFLTYFQNEAQLDKSGLPSDRFFAERPEGSVSTLKIQRTQQEDSAVYLCASSLGGGYGYTFGSGTRLTVV.

In its sample, this clone was seen once. V usage is TRBV5-5 and J usage is TRBJ2-7; D may be TRBD1 (5 bases). The CDR3 has 14 amino acids. Germline values: CDR1 SGHKS, CDR2 YYEKEE (reference sequence). Trimming shortened V by 0 bases and J by 3 bases, and 10 bases separated the two germline ends. CDR3 protein: CASSLVPGIYEQYF. The CDR3 DNA is TGTGCCAGCAGCTTGGTTCCAGGGATCTACGAGCAGTACTTC.

The chain joins TRBV25-1 to TRBJ1-2; 10 positions match TRBD1. This CDR3 comprises 13 residues. The junction had 9 bases not matched to a gene; V was cut back by 10 bases and J by 7 bases. The germline V gene encodes CDR1 MGHDK and CDR2 SYGVNS. In DNA form, the CDR3 reads TGTGCCACCAGCCCGGGACAGGGGACTGGCTACACCTTC. Residues: CATSPGQGTGYTF.

The CDR3 sequence is CASSPRTTKPTDTQYF. CDR3 sequence (DNA): TGTGCCAGCAGTCCCAGGACTACCAAACCCACAGATACGCAGTATTTT. V usage is TRBV27 and J usage is TRBJ2-3; maybe TRBD2 (6 bases). Germline V gives CDR1 MNHEY, CDR2 SMNVEV (reference sequence). The CDR3 is 16 residues long. The ends were cut back, 5 bases at V and 2 bases at J, with 17 bases in the middle.

V gene TRBV11-3 combines with J gene TRBJ1-1; D is possibly TRBD1 (6 bases). CDR1 and CDR2 (germline): SGHNT, YENEEA. V lost 5 bases and J 6 bases, leaving 13 bases between the germline ends. The CDR3 contains 13 residues. The CDR3 spells CASSPRGRAEAFF. CDR3 coding DNA: TGTGCCAGCAGCCCCAGGGGAAGGGCTGAAGCTTTCTTT.

As regards this clone: The junction shows a germline mismatch at one end, possibly a read error. The chain recombines TRBV14 with TRBJ2-2, with 8 bases lining up with TRBD2. Germline V gene lookup returns CDR1 SGHDN and CDR2 FVKESK. There are 20 residues in the CDR3. The CDR3 DNA is TGTGCCAGCCGCCAAGATGTACGGGGGGGGGCATACCCGAACACCGGGGAGCTGTTTTTT. It is translated as CASRQDVRGGAYPNTGELFF.

This chain links TRBV6-5 with TRBJ2-2; TRBD2 might be the D (5 bases). The CDR3 is made up of 16 amino acids. V was shortened by 3 bases and J by 6 bases, with 17 bases between the two germline ends. Per germline, CDR1 MNHEY and CDR2 SVGAGI. The DNA of the CDR3 is TGTGCCAGCAGTTATGCGTGGTCTAGCAGGTCCGGGGAGCTGTTTTTT. Translating gives CASSYAWSSRSGELFF.

The V and J genes are TRBV4-3 and TRBJ1-5; a weak D match, TRBD1 (5 bases). V lost 4 bases and J 4 bases, leaving 11 bases between the germline ends. Germline CDR1 LGHNA, CDR2 YSLEER. CDR3 length equals 14 residues. CDR3 sequence (DNA): TGCGCCAGCAGCCGAGGACACCGTAATCAGCCCCAGCATTTT. It specifies CASSRGHRNQPQHF.

This clone was seen once. V usage is TRBV7-2 and J usage is TRBJ1-1, with D unclear. V lost 5 bases and J lost 10, with 14 bases in between. The CDR3 contains 12 residues. In germline, CDR1 is SGHTA, CDR2 FQGNSA. CDR3 bases: TGTGCCAGCAGCCTAGAGTGGGGAGGAGCTTTCTTT. As protein: CASSLEWGGAFF.

The chain combines TRBV30 with TRBJ2-7; D might be TRBD2 (5 bases). The CDR3 has 15 amino acids. Germline CDR1 reads GTSNPN; CDR2 reads SVGIG (reference sequence). V lost 3 bases to trimming and J lost 3 bases, with 18 bases between them. DNA of the CDR3: TGTGCCTGGAGAGGTCCTAGGAGGATGGGCTACGAGCAGTACTTC. Protein product: CAWRGPRRMGYEQYF.

This clone occurred once. Other DNA sequences in the same sample also yield this CDR3. V is TRBV18 and J is TRBJ1-2, with TRBD1 matching 8 bases. Germline CDR1 is KGHSH and CDR2 is LQKENI. The length of the CDR3 is 14 residues. V lost 0 bases and J lost 8; bases outside the gene matches: 5. The DNA of the CDR3 is TGTGCCAGCTCACCACCTTACAGGGGGTACGGCTACACCTTC. Residues: CASSPPYRGYGYTF.

The V call is TRBV5-8, the J call TRBJ1-1, with TRBD1 identical over 8 bases. This CDR3 spans 14 amino acids. Trimming removed 2 bases from V and 4 bases from J; junction bases left unmatched: 4. In germline, CDR1 is SGHTS, CDR2 YDEGEE. CDR3 nucleotides: TGTGCCAGCAGCTTTGGACAGGGAGTCACTGAAGCTTTCTTT. It yields the protein CASSFGQGVTEAFF.

The chain has TRBV27 and TRBJ2-7; D gene unclear. V was cut by 6 bases and J by 6 bases, with 15 bases left in between. The CDR3 runs to 13 residues. Germline V gene lookup returns CDR1 MNHEY and CDR2 SMNVEV (reference sequence). The CDR3, as DNA: TGTGCCAGCAGCTCAATAGTGCTCGGCGAGCAGTACTTC. Translated: CASSSIVLGEQYF.

The V gene is TRBV16, the J gene TRBJ1-5; perhaps TRBD1 as D (5 bases). This CDR3 is 14 amino acids long. Deletions cut 2 bases from V and 8 bases from J, with 13 bases between. From germline, CDR1 is KGHSY and CDR2 FQNENV. The CDR3 sequence is CASSQGSREKPQHF. The DNA of the CDR3 is TGTGCCAGCAGCCAAGGGTCCAGGGAAAAGCCCCAGCATTTT.